This record looks at one T cell receptor (beta chain) sequence and its context. Germline lookup yields CDR1 SGDLS and CDR2 YYNGEE. The CDR3 has 14 amino acids. The V end was cut by 0 bases, the J end by 2 bases, with 7 bases between. The assay was immunoSEQ multiplex PCR, and TCRdb's table has in-frame clones only and misses some. Of about 110,000 clones detected, 85% to 95% appear once; the ten largest clones hold around 0.8%. The sample belongs to a study of T cell changes during pregnancy in multiple sclerosis. Specimen: peripheral blood, collected in the third trimester of pregnancy. The chain combines TRBV9 with TRBJ2-3, with D uncertain. This clonotype originated in a female donor in good health, enrolled as a control in a pregnancy study. The DNA for the CDR3 is TGTGCCAGCAGCGTAGCATTTTCCACAGATACGCAGTATTTT. Its translation is CASSVAFSTDTQYF. Complete variable domain (other parts from reference TRBV9 and TRBJ2-3): DSGVTQTPKHLITATGQRVTLRCSPRSGDLSVYWYQQSLDQGLQFLIQYYNGEERAKGNILERFSAQQFPDLHSELNLSSLELGDSALYFCASSVAFSTDTQYFGPGTRLTVL.